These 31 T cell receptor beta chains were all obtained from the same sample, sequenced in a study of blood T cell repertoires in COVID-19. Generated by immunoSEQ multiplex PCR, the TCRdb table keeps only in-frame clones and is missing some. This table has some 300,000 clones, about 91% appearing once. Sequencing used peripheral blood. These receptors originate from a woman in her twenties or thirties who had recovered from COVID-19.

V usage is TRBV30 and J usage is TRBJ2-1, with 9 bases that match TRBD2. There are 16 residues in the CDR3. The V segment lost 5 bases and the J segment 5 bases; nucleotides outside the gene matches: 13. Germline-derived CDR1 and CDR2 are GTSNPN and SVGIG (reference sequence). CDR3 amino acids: CAWAKGIAGVNNEQFF. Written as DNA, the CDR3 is TGTGCCTGGGCAAAGGGGATAGCGGGGGTAAACAATGAGCAGTTCTTC.

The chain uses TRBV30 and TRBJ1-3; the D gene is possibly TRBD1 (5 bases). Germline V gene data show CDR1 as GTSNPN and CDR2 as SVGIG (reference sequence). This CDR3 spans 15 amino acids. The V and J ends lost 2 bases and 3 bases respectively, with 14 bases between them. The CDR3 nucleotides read TGTGCCTGGAGTCCTCTCGGGGGGAATGGAAACACCATATATTTT. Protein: CAWSPLGGNGNTIYF.

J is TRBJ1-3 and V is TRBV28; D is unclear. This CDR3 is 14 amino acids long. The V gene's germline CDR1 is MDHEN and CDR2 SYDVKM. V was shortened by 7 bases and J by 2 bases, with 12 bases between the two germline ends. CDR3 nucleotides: TGTGCCAGCAAACCCTGGAGTCCTGGAAACACCATATATTTT. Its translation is CASKPWSPGNTIYF. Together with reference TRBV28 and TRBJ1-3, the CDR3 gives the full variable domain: DVKVTQSSRYLVKRTGEKVFLECVQDMDHENMFWYRQDPGLGLRLIYFSYDVKMKEKGDIPEGYSVSREKKERFSLILESASTNQTSMYLCASKPWSPGNTIYFGEGSWLTVV.

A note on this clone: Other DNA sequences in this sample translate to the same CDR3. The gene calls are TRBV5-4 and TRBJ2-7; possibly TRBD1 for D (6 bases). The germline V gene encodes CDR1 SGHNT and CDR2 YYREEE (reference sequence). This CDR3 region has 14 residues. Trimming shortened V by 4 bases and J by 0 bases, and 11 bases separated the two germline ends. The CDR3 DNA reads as TGTGCCAGCAGCCGTGACAGGAGCTCCTACGAGCAGTACTTC. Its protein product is CASSRDRSSYEQYF.

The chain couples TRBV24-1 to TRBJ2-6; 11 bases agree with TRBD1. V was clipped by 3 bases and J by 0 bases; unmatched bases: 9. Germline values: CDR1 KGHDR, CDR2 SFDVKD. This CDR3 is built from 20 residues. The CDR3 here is CATSDPTGTGGTSGANVLTF. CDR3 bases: TGTGCCACCAGTGATCCAACCGGGACAGGGGGTACCTCTGGGGCCAACGTCCTGACTTTC.

The CDR3 is CASSFRDTPNTEAFF. CDR3 nucleotide sequence: TGTGCCAGCAGCTTTAGGGACACCCCGAACACTGAAGCTTTCTTT. The gene calls are TRBV5-4 and TRBJ1-1; D is possibly TRBD1 (6 bases). Germline loops: CDR1 SGHNT, CDR2 YYREEE (reference sequence). The CDR3 spans 15 residues. V dropped 2 bases and J dropped 1 base, with 12 bases sitting between them. Using reference TRBV5-4 and TRBJ1-1 for the parts outside the CDR3, the full variable domain is ETGVTQSPTHLIKTRGQQVTLRCSSQSGHNTVSWYQQALGQGPQFIFQYYREEENGRGNFPPRFSGLQFPNYSSELNVNALELDDSALYLCASSFRDTPNTEAFFGQGTRLTVV.

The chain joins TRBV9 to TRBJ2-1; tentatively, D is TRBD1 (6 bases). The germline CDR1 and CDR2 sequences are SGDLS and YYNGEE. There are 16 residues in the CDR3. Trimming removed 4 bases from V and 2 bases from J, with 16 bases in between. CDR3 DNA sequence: TGTGCCAGCAGCCAGGGGCAGGGCTTCACCTACAATGAGCAGTTCTTC. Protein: CASSQGQGFTYNEQFF.

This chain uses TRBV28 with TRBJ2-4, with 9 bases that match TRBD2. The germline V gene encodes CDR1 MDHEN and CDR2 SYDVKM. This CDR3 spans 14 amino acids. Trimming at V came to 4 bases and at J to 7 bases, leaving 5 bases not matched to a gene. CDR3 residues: CASSSGGGENIQYF. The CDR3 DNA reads TGTGCCAGCAGTTCCGGCGGGGGGGAGAACATTCAGTACTTC.

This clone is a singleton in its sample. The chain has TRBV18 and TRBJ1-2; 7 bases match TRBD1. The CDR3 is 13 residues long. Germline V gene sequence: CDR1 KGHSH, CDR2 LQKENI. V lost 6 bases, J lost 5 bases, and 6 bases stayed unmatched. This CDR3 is CASSDDREYGYTF. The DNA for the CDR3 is TGTGCCAGCTCGGACGACAGGGAGTATGGCTACACCTTC.

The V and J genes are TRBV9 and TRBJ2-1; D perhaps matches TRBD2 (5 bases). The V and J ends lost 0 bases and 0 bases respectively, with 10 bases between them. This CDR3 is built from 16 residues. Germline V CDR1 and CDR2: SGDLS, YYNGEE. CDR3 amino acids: CASSVGVGSSYNEQFF. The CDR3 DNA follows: TGTGCCAGCAGCGTAGGGGTGGGGAGCTCCTACAATGAGCAGTTCTTC.

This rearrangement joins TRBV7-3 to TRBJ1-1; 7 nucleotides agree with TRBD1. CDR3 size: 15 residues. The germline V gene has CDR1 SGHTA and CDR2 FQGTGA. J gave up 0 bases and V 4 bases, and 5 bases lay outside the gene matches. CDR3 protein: CASSYYRGMNTEAFF. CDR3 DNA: TGTGCCAGCAGCTACTACAGGGGTATGAACACTGAAGCTTTCTTT.

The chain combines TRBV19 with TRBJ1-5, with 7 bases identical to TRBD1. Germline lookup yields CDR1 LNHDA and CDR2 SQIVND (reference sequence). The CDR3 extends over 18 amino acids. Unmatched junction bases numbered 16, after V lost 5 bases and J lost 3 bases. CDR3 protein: CASSDQPDHRGTNQPQHF. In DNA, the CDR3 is TGTGCCAGTAGTGACCAACCAGACCACAGGGGCACCAATCAGCCCCAGCATTTT.

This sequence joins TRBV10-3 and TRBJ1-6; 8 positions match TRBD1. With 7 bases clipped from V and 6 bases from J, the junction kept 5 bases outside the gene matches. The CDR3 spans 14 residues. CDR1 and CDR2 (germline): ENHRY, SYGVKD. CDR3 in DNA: TGTGCCATCAAGGACAGGGTGGGTAATTCACCCCTCCACTTT. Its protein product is CAIKDRVGNSPLHF.

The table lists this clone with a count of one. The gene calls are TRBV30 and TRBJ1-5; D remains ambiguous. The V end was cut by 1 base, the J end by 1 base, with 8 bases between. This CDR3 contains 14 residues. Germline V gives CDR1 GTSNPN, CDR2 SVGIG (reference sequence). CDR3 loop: CAWSASQSNQPQHF. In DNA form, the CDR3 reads TGTGCCTGGAGTGCCTCGCAGAGCAATCAGCCCCAGCATTTT.

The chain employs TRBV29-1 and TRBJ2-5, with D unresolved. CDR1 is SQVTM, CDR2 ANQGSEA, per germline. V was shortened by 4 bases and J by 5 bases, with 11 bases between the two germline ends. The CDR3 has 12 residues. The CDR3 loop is CSVVPPEETQYF. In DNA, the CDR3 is TGCAGCGTTGTCCCCCCCGAGGAGACCCAGTACTTC. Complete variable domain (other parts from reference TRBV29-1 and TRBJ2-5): SAVISQKPSRDICQRGTSLTIQCQVDSQVTMMFWYRQQPGQSLTLIATANQGSEATYESGFVIDKFPISRPNLTFSTLTVSNMSPEDSSIYLCSVVPPEETQYFGPGTRLLVL.

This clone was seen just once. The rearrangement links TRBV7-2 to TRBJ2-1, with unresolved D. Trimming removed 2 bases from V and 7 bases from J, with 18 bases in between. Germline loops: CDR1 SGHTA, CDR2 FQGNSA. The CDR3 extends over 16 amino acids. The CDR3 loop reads CASSLSSNLEMNEQFF. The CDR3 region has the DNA TGTGCCAGCAGCTTAAGTTCGAATTTGGAGATGAATGAGCAGTTCTTC.

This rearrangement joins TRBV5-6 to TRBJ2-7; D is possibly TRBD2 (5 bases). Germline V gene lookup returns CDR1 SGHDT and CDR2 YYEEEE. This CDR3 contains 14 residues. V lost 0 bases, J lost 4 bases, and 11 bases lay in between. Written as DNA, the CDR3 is TGTGCCAGCAGCTTGGCGCACGGGGTATACGAGCAGTACTTC. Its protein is CASSLAHGVYEQYF. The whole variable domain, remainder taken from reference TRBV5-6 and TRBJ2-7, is DAGVTQSPTHLIKTRGQQVTLRCSPKSGHDTVSWYQQALGQGPQFIFQYYEEEERQRGNFPDRFSGHQFPNYSSELNVNALLLGDSALYLCASSLAHGVYEQYFGPGTRLTVT.

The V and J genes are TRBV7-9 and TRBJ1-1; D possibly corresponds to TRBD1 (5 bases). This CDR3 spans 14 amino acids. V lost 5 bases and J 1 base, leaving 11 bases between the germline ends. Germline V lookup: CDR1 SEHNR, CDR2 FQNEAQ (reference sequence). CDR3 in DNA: TGTGCCAGCAGCGCCCAGGGTCCGAACACTGAAGCTTTCTTT. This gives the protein CASSAQGPNTEAFF.

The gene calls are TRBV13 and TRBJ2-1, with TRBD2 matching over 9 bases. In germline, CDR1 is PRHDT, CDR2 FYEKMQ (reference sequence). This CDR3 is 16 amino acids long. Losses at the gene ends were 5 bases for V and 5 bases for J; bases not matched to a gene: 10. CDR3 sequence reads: CASSAFWRGGDNEQFF. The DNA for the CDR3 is TGTGCCAGCAGCGCTTTTTGGCGGGGGGGCGACAATGAGCAGTTCTTC.

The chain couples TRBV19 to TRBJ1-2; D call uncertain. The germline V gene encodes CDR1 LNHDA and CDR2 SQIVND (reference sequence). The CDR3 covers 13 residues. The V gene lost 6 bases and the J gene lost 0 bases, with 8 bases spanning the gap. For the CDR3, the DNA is TGTGCCAGTAGGCGGAAGGCTAACTATGGCTACACCTTC. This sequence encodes CASRRKANYGYTF. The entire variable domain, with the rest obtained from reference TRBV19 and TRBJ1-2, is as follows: DGGITQSPKYLFRKEGQNVTLSCEQNLNHDAMYWYRQDPGQGLRLIYYSQIVNDFQKGDIAEGYSVSREKKESFPLTVTSAQKNPTAFYLCASRRKANYGYTFGSGTRLTVV.

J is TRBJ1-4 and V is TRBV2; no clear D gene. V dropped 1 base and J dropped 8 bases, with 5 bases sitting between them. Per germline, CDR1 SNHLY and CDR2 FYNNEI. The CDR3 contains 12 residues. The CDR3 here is CASSEEEEKLFF. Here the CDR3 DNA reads TGTGCCAGCAGTGAAGAAGAGGAAAAACTGTTTTTT.

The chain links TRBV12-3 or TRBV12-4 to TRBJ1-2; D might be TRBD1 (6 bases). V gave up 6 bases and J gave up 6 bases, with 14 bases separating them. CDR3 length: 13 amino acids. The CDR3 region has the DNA TGTGCCAGCAGGCCGACAGGTGCTGATGGCTACACCTTC. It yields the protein CASRPTGADGYTF.

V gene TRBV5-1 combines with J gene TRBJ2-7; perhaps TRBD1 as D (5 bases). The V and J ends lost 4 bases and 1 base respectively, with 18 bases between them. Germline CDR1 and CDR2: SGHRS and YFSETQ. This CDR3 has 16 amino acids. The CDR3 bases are TGCGCCAGCAGCCCCGTGCAGGGCCCCTATTCCTACGAGCAGTACTTC. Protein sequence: CASSPVQGPYSYEQYF. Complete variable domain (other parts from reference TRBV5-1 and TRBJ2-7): KAGVTQTPRYLIKTRGQQVTLSCSPISGHRSVSWYQQTPGQGLQFLFEYFSETQRNKGNFPGRFSGRQFSNSRSEMNVSTLELGDSALYLCASSPVQGPYSYEQYFGPGTRLTVT.

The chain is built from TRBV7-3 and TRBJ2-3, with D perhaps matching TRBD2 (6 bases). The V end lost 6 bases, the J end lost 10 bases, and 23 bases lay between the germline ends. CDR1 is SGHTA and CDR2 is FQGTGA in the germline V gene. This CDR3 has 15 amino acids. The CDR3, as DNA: TGTGCCAGCAGTCCTACCGGGACTCCTTACGGGGCGCAGTATTTT. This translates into CASSPTGTPYGAQYF.

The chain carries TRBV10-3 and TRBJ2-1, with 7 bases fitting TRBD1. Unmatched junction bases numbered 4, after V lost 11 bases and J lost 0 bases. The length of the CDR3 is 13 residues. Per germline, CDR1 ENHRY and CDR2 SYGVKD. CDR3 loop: CAASGGSYNEQFF. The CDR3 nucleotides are TGTGCCGCTTCAGGGGGCTCCTACAATGAGCAGTTCTTC.

CDR3 in amino acids: CASSLDSGGSTDTQYF. CDR3 in DNA: TGTGCCAGCAGCTTAGATAGCGGGGGATCCACAGATACGCAGTATTTT. The V gene is TRBV7-2, the J gene TRBJ2-3; TRBD2 matches 9 bases. The J segment lost 2 bases and the V segment lost 1 base, leaving 4 bases of the junction unmatched. Per the germline V gene, CDR1 is SGHTA and CDR2 is FQGNSA. This CDR3 has 16 residues.

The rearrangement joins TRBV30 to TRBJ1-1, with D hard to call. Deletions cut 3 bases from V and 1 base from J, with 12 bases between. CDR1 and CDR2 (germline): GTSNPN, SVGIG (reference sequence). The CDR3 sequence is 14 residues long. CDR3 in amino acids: CAWRYGIRNTEAFF. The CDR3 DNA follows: TGTGCCTGGAGGTACGGGATCCGGAACACTGAAGCTTTCTTT.

CDR3 in DNA: TGTGCCTGGAGTGGGAAAAAGCGTCGGGAGACCCAGTACTTC. It specifies CAWSGKKRRETQYF. The genes are TRBV30 and TRBJ2-5, with unresolved D. This CDR3 is 14 amino acids long. Per the germline V gene, CDR1 is GTSNPN and CDR2 is SVGIG (reference sequence). V lost 1 base, J lost 5 bases, and 14 bases lay in between.

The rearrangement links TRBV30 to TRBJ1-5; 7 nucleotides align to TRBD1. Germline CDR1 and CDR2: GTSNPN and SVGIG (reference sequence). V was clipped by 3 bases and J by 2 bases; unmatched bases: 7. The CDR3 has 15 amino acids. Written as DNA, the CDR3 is TGTGCCTGGAGGCTCACAGGGGATCGCAATCAGCCCCAGCATTTT. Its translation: CAWRLTGDRNQPQHF.

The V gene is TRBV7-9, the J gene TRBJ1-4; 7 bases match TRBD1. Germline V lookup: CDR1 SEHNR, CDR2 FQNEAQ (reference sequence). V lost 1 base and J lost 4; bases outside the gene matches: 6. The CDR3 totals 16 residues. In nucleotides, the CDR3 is TGTGCCAGCAGCTTAGTCCCACAGGGGTATAATGAAAAACTGTTTTTT. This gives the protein CASSLVPQGYNEKLFF.

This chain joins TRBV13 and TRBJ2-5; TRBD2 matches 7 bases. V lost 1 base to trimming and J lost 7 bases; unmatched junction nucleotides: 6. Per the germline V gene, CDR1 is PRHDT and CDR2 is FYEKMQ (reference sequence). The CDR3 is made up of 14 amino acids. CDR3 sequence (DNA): TGTGCCAGCAGCTTAGCTGGGACTATGGGGACCCAGTACTTC. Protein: CASSLAGTMGTQYF.